This T cell receptor (beta chain) was profiled in a study of blood T cells in healthy people across ages. With a J-beta primer mix and a sample-barcoded 5' primer, a second PCR ran about 6 to 11 cycles. Individual samples furnished no less than 3 million CDR3-containing paired-end reads apiece. TCRdb called the 5' RACE reads again in MiXCR, with one record for every CDR3 protein. Altogether about 1.4 million distinct CDR3 sequences are present, approximately 63% being singletons, with the ten largest covering 5% to 7%. No fewer than 6 million PBMCs went into each sample. Per sample, at least 6 micrograms of total RNA were extracted. This receptor was obtained from a man aged 18 to 30 in good health. Sequencing was done on a sample of blood.

CDR3 protein: CSARDGLADQETQYF. The CDR3, as DNA: TGCAGTGCTAGAGATGGGCTAGCGGACCAAGAGACCCAGTACTTC. The chain couples TRBV20-1 to TRBJ2-5; 7 bases agree with TRBD2. V trimming: 0 bases; J trimming: 0 bases; junction bases outside the gene matches: 4. Germline V gives CDR1 DFQATT, CDR2 SNEGSKA (reference sequence). The CDR3 runs to 15 residues.